Described below is a single T cell receptor beta chain sequence and its context. As yet, its antigen is unknown. This specimen belongs to a study of T cells after posttransplantation cyclophosphamide. Trimming shortened V by 9 bases and J by 4 bases, and 21 bases separated the two germline ends. CDR3 length: 15 amino acids. Per the germline V gene, CDR1 is SGHRS and CDR2 is YFSETQ. Sequencing used immunoSEQ multiplex PCR; TCRdb keeps in-frame clones, though not all of them. Here the sample spans under 20,000 clones, over 70% being singletons. Findings and caveats of the study: Donor-recipient repertoire similarity was low at 1-2 months, rising over year one.

Treatment was busulfan-fludarabine conditioning, a marrow graft, and cyclophosphamide on days +3 and +4. Sequencing was performed on PBMCs, taken after an allogeneic stem cell transplant with post-transplant cyclophosphamide. The sequence was collected from a male patient aged 30 to 40 who received an allogeneic stem cell transplant from a related donor, was CMV-positive, and had acute GVHD only. Some T cells may trace back to the graft donor. The rearrangement uses TRBV5-1 and TRBJ2-3, with TRBD2 as a possible D gene (6 bases). CDR3 coding DNA: TGCGCCACCCGCCCCCCCGGGACTTTTTCAGATACGCAGTATTTT. It encodes CATRPPGTFSDTQYF.